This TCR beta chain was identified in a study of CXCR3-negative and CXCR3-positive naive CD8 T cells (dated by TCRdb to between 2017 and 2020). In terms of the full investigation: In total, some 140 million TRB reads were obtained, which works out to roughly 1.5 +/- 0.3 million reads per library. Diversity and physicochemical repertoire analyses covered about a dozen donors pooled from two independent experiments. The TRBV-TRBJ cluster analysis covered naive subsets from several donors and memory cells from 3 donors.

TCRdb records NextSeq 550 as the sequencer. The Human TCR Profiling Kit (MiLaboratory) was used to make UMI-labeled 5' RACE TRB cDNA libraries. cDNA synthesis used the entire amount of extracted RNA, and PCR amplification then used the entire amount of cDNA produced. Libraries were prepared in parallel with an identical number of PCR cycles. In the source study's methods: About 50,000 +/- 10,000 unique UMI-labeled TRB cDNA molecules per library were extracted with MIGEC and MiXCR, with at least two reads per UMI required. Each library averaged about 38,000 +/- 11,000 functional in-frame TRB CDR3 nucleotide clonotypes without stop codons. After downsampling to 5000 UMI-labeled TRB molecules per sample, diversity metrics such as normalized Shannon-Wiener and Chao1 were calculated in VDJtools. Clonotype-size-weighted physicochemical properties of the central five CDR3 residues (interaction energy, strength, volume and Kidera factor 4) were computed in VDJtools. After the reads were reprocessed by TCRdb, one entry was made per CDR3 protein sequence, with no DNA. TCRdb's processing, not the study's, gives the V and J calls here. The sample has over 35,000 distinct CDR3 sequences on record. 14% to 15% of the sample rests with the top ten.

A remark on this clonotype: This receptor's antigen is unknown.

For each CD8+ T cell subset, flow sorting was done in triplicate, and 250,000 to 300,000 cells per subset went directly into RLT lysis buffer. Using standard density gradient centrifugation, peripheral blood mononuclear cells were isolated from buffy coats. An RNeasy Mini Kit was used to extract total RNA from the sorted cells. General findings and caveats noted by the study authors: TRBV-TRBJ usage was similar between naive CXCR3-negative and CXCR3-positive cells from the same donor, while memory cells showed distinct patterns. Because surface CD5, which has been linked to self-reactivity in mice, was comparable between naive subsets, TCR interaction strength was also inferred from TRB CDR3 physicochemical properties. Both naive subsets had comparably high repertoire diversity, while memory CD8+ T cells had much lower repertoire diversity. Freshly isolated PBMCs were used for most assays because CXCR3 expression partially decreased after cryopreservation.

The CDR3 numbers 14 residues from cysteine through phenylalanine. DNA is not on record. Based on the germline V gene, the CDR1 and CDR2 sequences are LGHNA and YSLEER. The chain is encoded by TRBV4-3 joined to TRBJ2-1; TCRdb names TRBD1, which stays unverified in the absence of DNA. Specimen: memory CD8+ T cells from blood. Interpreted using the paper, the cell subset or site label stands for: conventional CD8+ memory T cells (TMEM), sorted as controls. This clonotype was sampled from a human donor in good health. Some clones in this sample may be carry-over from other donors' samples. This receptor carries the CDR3 CASSPALDRAEQFF.